The next 21 T cell receptor beta chains were all read from a single sample in a study of post-analysis software for immune sequencing data. Their cognate antigens are unknown. Study-wide results and limits: About 5 TRBV segments (TRBV5-6, TRBV5-1 and TRBV20-1 among them) occurred more frequently in patients than in controls.

Libraries were made from TCR beta cDNA, and they carried unique molecular identifiers. Using its own MiXCR run on the PCR reads, TCRdb lists one record per CDR3 protein. There are about 460,000 distinct CDR3 sequences in the sample; under 55% occur only once, and around 10% lies in the top ten. The sequencing sample was made of blood. These receptors were taken from a girl aged 10-17 years with multiple sclerosis.

J is TRBJ2-2 and V is TRBV20-1; 12 bases are a match to TRBD2. The CDR3 runs 16 residues. Germline values: CDR1 DFQATT, CDR2 SNEGSKA (reference sequence). J lost 4 bases, V lost 2 bases, and 5 bases had no gene match. The CDR3: CSARSSGRAGTGELFF. CDR3 sequence (DNA): TGCAGTGCTAGATCTAGCGGGAGGGCGGGCACCGGGGAGCTGTTTTTT.

The V and J genes are TRBV2 and TRBJ1-5; unclear D gene. The CDR3 covers 14 residues. V was pared by 5 bases and J by 2 bases, with 10 bases between. The germline CDR1 and CDR2 sequences are SNHLY and FYNNEI. The CDR3 sequence is CASSREAGNQPQHF. CDR3 in DNA: TGTGCCAGCAGTAGGGAGGCGGGCAATCAGCCCCAGCATTTT. The variable domain in full, with the rest retrieved from reference TRBV2 and TRBJ1-5, is EPEVTQTPSHQVTQMGQEVILRCVPISNHLYFYWYRQILGQKVEFLVSFYNNEISEKSEIFDDQFSVERPDGSNFTLKIRSTKLEDSAMYFCASSREAGNQPQHFGDGTRLSIL.

The rearrangement joins TRBV7-9 to TRBJ2-3; D call uncertain. The CDR3 contains 15 residues. The V gene's germline CDR1 is SEHNR and CDR2 FQNEAQ (reference sequence). Trimming removed 4 bases at V and 2 bases at J, with 13 bases between. Here the CDR3 reads CASSSLESVTDTQYF. The DNA for the CDR3 is TGTGCCAGCAGCTCCCTGGAAAGCGTCACAGATACGCAGTATTTT.

In this sample, this clonotype turned up a few times. The junction departs from germline at one end; a sequencing error may be responsible. V usage is TRBV11-2 and J usage is TRBJ1-1; D gene uncertain. The CDR3 length is 14 residues. Germline V gene lookup returns CDR1 SGHAT and CDR2 FQNNGV. CDR3 sequence (DNA): TGTGCCAGCAGCCCCCGGACTGGGAACACTGGAGCTTTCTTT. It codes for CASSPRTGNTGAFF.

This clonotype has a handful of counts. The V call is TRBV20-1, the J call TRBJ2-1; TRBD2 matches at 8 bases. The V gene end was trimmed by 5 bases and the J gene end by 9 bases; junction bases not matched to a gene: 12. The germline V gene encodes CDR1 DFQATT and CDR2 SNEGSKA (reference sequence). CDR3 length equals 14 residues. This CDR3 reads CSAPSGRALLEQFF. In DNA, the CDR3 is TGCAGTGCTCCTTCCGGGAGGGCCCTCCTTGAGCAGTTCTTC.

The rearrangement uses TRBV27 and TRBJ2-7, with D perhaps being TRBD1 or TRBD2 (5 bases each). In germline, CDR1 is MNHEY, CDR2 SMNVEV (reference sequence). The length of the CDR3 is 14 residues. Trimming shortened V by 7 bases and J by 5 bases, and 18 bases separated the two germline ends. CDR3 in amino acids: CASKWGYGQNEQYF. DNA of the CDR3: TGTGCCAGCAAGTGGGGGTACGGGCAAAACGAGCAGTACTTC.

The genes are TRBV12-3 or TRBV12-4 and TRBJ1-2, with 8 bases matching TRBD1. V shed 7 bases and J 8 bases; nucleotides not matched to a gene: 9. The CDR3 runs 13 residues. For the CDR3, the DNA is TGTGCCAGCACCCTGGACAGGGATCGAGGCTACACCTTC. Its translation: CASTLDRDRGYTF.

On this clonotype: A much larger clone lies one base from this, so it may be a read error. The V call is TRBV11-1, the J call TRBJ2-3; 8 bases fit TRBD2. Trimming removed 3 bases from V and 2 bases from J; junction bases left unmatched: 1. The length of the CDR3 is 14 residues. CDR1 SGHAT and CDR2 FQDESV come from the germline V gene (reference sequence). The chain's CDR3 is CASSFSGNTDTQYF. The CDR3 coding sequence is TGTGCCAGCAGCTTTAGCGGGAACACAGATACGCAGTATTTT.

The rearrangement uses TRBV2 and TRBJ2-7; 11 bases match TRBD1. V lost 8 bases to trimming and J lost 3 bases; unmatched junction nucleotides: 9. Germline-derived CDR1 and CDR2 are SNHLY and FYNNEI. CDR3 length equals 15 residues. CDR3 loop: CASSRDRGLVYEQYF. CDR3 sequence (DNA): TGTGCCAGCTCCCGGGACAGGGGGTTGGTCTACGAGCAGTACTTC.

CDR3 residues: CSVDGRAQVGAFF. The CDR3 region has the DNA TGCAGCGTTGATGGGCGGGCCCAGGTAGGAGCTTTCTTT. This sequence joins TRBV29-1 and TRBJ1-1; no firm D call. Trimming stripped 3 bases from V and 10 bases from J, with 18 bases between. The CDR3 runs to 13 residues. CDR1 and CDR2 (germline): SQVTM, ANQGSEA.

The chain carries TRBV18 and TRBJ2-5, with a tentative D call TRBD1 (6 bases). The J call is uncertain, as TRBJ2-7 better fits the DNA end. The germline V gene has CDR1 KGHSH and CDR2 LQKENI. This CDR3 has 15 residues. The DNA of the CDR3 is TGTGCCAGCTCACGAAATACAGGGATCGGCTACGAGCAGTACTTC. This encodes CASSRNTGIGYEQYF.

The chain couples TRBV20-1 to TRBJ2-7, with 12 bases aligning to TRBD2. The CDR3 runs to 17 residues. The germline V gene encodes CDR1 DFQATT and CDR2 SNEGSKA (reference sequence). V shed 0 bases, J shed 10 bases, and the junction held 16 bases outside the gene matches. The CDR3 DNA reads as TGCAGTGCTAGAGAGGAAAGGGGGACTAGCGGGCCCCAGGCCCAGTACTTC. Amino acids: CSAREERGTSGPQAQYF.

The rearrangement uses TRBV9 and TRBJ1-3, with D hard to call. The CDR3 has 14 residues. V lost 2 bases and J lost 0, with 6 bases in between. Germline V gene lookup returns CDR1 SGDLS and CDR2 YYNGEE. CDR3 in DNA: TGTGCCAGCAGCGTGCAGCACTCTGGAAACACCATATATTTT. Translating it yields CASSVQHSGNTIYF.

This clonotype appeared a few times. V gene TRBV9 combines with J gene TRBJ2-3; no definite D call. Per the germline V gene, CDR1 is SGDLS and CDR2 is YYNGEE. There are 12 residues in the CDR3. Trimming stripped 3 bases from V and 8 bases from J, with 10 bases between. The CDR3 DNA is TGTGCCAGCAGCGGATCTTCGGGTACGCAGTATTTT. It yields the protein CASSGSSGTQYF.

The CDR3 region has the DNA TGTGCCAGCAGCCAAGACACAAGGACAGGCTCCTACAATGAGCAGTTCTTC. This codes for CASSQDTRTGSYNEQFF. The V gene is TRBV3-1, the J gene TRBJ2-1, with 7 bases aligning to TRBD1. J gave up 0 bases and V 0 bases, and 5 bases lay outside the gene matches. This CDR3 contains 17 residues. Germline-derived CDR1 and CDR2 are LGHDT and YNNKEL (reference sequence).

The table lists this clonotype with a few counts. V gene TRBV28 combines with J gene TRBJ2-1, with TRBD2 as a possible D gene (5 bases). Between the trimmed V and J ends, which lost 6 bases and 4 bases, there was a span of 19 bases. The CDR3 is made up of 16 amino acids. Germline CDR1 MDHEN, CDR2 SYDVKM. CDR3 in DNA: TGTGCCAGCAGCCGATTAGAAGAGGGCGGTTACAATGAGCAGTTCTTC. This translates into CASSRLEEGGYNEQFF.

Only a few counts were recorded for this clonotype. The V gene is TRBV12-3 or TRBV12-4, the J gene TRBJ1-4, with D possibly TRBD1 on 6 matching bases. Trimming left V 3 bases short and J 13 bases short, with 18 bases between. This CDR3 region has 14 residues. The CDR3 nucleotides are TGTGCCAGCAGTTTTGAGGCAGGGGAGCTGGGACTGTTTTTT. Residues: CASSFEAGELGLFF.

The genes are TRBV3-1 and TRBJ2-7; the D gene is possibly TRBD2 (6 bases). Between the trimmed V and J ends, which lost 4 bases and 5 bases, there was a span of 18 bases. This CDR3 region has 15 residues. Per the germline V gene, CDR1 is LGHDT and CDR2 is YNNKEL (reference sequence). The chain's CDR3 is CASSRLTGVLHEQYF. CDR3 nucleotides: TGTGCCAGCAGCCGCTTAACGGGAGTTCTCCACGAGCAGTACTTC.

This clonotype was picked up a small number of times. The V gene is TRBV29-1, the J gene TRBJ1-2; 8 nucleotides line up with TRBD1. V shed 3 bases, J shed 4 bases, and the junction held 4 bases outside the gene matches. This CDR3 spans 13 amino acids. Germline assignment: CDR1 SQVTM and CDR2 ANQGSEA. CDR3 bases: TGCAGCGTTGACGGGACAGGAGTCTATGGCTACACCTTC. It is translated as CSVDGTGVYGYTF.

The rearrangement uses TRBV15 and TRBJ2-7, with 10 bases aligning to TRBD2. The J call may be wrong; the DNA end is better matched by TRBJ2-5. Germline V gene data show CDR1 as LNHNV and CDR2 as YYDKDF (reference sequence). The CDR3 totals 14 residues. The CDR3 sequence is CATSSRTSGETQYF. CDR3 coding DNA: TGTGCCACCAGCTCCCGGACTAGCGGAGAGACCCAGTACTTC.

The sample holds a few counts of this clonotype. This chain uses TRBV4-3 with TRBJ2-5, with D perhaps matching TRBD2 (5 bases). Germline CDR1 LGHNA, CDR2 YSLEER. Trimming removed 1 base at V and 2 bases at J, with 11 bases between. This CDR3 region has 15 residues. CDR3 bases: TGCGCCAGCAGCCAAGGCGAGGGTTGGCAAGAGACCCAGTACTTC. Its protein product is CASSQGEGWQETQYF.